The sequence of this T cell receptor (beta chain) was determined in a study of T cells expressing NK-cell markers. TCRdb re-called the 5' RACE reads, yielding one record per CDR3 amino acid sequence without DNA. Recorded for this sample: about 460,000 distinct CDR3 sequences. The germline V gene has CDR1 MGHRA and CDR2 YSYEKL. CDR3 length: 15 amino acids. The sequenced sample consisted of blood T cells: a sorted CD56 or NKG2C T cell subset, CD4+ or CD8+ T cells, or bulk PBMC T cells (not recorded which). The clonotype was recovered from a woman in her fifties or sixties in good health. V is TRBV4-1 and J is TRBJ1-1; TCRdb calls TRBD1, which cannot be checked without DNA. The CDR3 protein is CASSPRLGVETEAFF.